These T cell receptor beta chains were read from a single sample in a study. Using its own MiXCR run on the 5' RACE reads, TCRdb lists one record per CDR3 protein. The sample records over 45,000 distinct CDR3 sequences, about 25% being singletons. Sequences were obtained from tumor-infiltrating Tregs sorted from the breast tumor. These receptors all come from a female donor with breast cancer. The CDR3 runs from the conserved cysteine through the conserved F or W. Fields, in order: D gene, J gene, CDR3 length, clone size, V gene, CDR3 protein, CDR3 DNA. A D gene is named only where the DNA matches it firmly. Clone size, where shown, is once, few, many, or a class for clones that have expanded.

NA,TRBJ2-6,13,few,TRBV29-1,CSVDQSGANVLTF,TGCAGCGTTGATCAATCTGGGGCCAACGTCCTGACTTTC
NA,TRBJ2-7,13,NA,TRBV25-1,CASSSRGTYEQYF,TGTGCCAGCAGTAGCAGGGGAACCTACGAGCAGTACTTC
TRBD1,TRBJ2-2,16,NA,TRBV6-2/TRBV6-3,CASSPRDRVTTGELFF,TGTGCCAGCAGTCCCCGGGACAGGGTAACCACCGGGGAGCTGTTTTTT
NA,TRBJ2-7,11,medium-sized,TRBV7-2,CASSWANEQYF,TGTGCCAGCAGCTGGGCCAACGAGCAGTACTTC
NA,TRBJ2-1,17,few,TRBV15,CATSRDPTGTPRGEQFF,TGTGCCACCAGCAGAGATCCGACCGGGACTCCTCGGGGTGAGCAGTTCTTC
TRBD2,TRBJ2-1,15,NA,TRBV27,CASQGTSGRQNEQFF,TGTGCCAGCCAAGGGACTAGCGGGAGGCAAAATGAGCAGTTCTTC
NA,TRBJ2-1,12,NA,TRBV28,CASSSGVGEQFF,TGTGCCAGCAGTTCCGGGGTGGGTGAGCAGTTCTTC
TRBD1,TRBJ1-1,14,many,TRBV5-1,CASSLTGVTTEAFF,TGCGCCAGCAGCTTAACAGGGGTGACCACTGAAGCTTTCTTT
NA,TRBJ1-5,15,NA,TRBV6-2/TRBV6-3,CASSREGGAGQPQHF,TGTGCCAGCAGTCGGGAGGGGGGGGCGGGCCAGCCCCAGCATTTT
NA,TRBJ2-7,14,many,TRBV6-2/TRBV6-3,CASTQARSSYEQYF,TGTGCCAGCACCCAGGCCCGGAGCTCCTACGAGCAGTACTTC
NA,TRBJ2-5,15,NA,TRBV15,CAARRDPGIQETQYF,TGTGCCGCCAGAAGAGATCCCGGGATCCAAGAGACCCAGTACTTC
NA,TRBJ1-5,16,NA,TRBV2,CASSDRGRDSKQPQHF,TGTGCCAGCAGTGACAGGGGCCGGGATAGCAAGCAGCCCCAGCATTTT
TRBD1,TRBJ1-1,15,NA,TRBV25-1,CASSEVTGGKTEAFF,TGTGCCAGCAGTGAAGTGACAGGGGGCAAGACTGAAGCTTTCTTT
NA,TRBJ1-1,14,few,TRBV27,CASSSLTGDTEAFF,TGTGCCAGCAGTTCACTGACTGGGGACACTGAAGCTTTCTTT